The TCR beta chain described here comes from a study of blood T cells in healthy people across ages. With a J-beta primer mix and a sample-barcoded 5' primer, a second PCR ran about 7 to 11 cycles. TCRdb redid the calling of the 5' RACE reads with MiXCR, one entry per CDR3 protein. The table has hundreds of thousands of distinct CDR3 sequences, 20% to 30% seen once. CDR1 is SGHTA, CDR2 FQGNSA, per germline. With V trimmed by 2 bases and J by 3 bases, 1 base remained unmatched. The CDR3 has 14 residues. This clonotype was found a few times. This sample also belongs to another study, concerning T cells of mothers and their children.

The sequenced sample consisted of blood. This sequence was found in a boy between 5 and 17 years old in good health. This chain uses TRBV7-2 with TRBJ2-5; 9 bases match TRBD2. CDR3 in amino acids: CASSLKRGEETQYF. The CDR3 coding sequence is TGTGCCAGCAGCTTAAAGCGGGGGGAAGAGACCCAGTACTTC.